Below are 15 T cell receptor beta chains sequenced from a single sample in a study of blood T cell repertoires in COVID-19. Sequenced by immunoSEQ multiplex PCR; TCRdb stores in-frame clones only, minus some. This sample has under 200,000 clones; approximately 88% occur once, and the top ten carry approximately 8.1%. The specimen was PBMCs or T cells enriched from blood (not recorded which). These receptors all come from a woman younger than 35 who had recovered from COVID-19.

The table lists this clone with a few counts. V is TRBV7-2 and J is TRBJ2-5; 8 bases map to TRBD2. Germline V gene sequence: CDR1 SGHTA, CDR2 FQGNSA. The CDR3 is made up of 15 amino acids. Unmatched junction bases numbered 8, after V lost 0 bases and J lost 8 bases. CDR3 loop: CASSLAAGRGGTQYF. The CDR3 DNA sequence: TGTGCCAGCAGCTTAGCGGCCGGCCGGGGGGGAACCCAGTACTTC.

The V gene is TRBV7-9, the J gene TRBJ1-3; 8 bases map to TRBD1. After removal of 1 base from V and 0 bases from J, the junction contained 2 bases not matched to a gene. Germline loops: CDR1 SEHNR, CDR2 FQNEAQ (reference sequence). The CDR3 consists of 16 residues. The CDR3, as DNA: TGTGCCAGCAGCTTAGGGGACAGGACCTCTGGAAACACCATATATTTT. Translation: CASSLGDRTSGNTIYF.

V gene TRBV4-2 combines with J gene TRBJ2-7, with D perhaps matching TRBD1 (6 bases). The CDR3 contains 16 residues. CDR1 and CDR2 from the germline V gene are LGHNA and YNFKEQ. V was pared by 1 base and J by 8 bases, with 21 bases between. Written as DNA, the CDR3 is TGTGCCAGCAGCCAAGGGCCCGGGACAAGCCTCCCTCAGCAGTACTTC. It translates to CASSQGPGTSLPQQYF.

This clone has just one count. The chain combines TRBV10-3 with TRBJ2-5; possible D gene TRBD1, 6 bases. Looked up from germline, CDR1 is ENHRY and CDR2 is SYGVKD. V was shortened by 6 bases and J by 2 bases, with 10 bases between the two germline ends. This CDR3 region has 13 residues. The CDR3 loop is CAISLGHQETQYF. DNA for the CDR3: TGTGCCATCAGCCTGGGACATCAAGAGACCCAGTACTTC.

CDR3 amino acids: CAWSVRSVGPGNTIYF. The DNA of the CDR3 is TGTGCCTGGAGTGTACGAAGTGTGGGGCCTGGAAACACCATATATTTT. The genes are TRBV30 and TRBJ1-3, with D possibly TRBD1 on 5 matching bases. The CDR3 is 16 residues long. The V end lost 0 bases, the J end lost 2 bases, and 14 bases lay between the germline ends. Germline values: CDR1 GTSNPN, CDR2 SVGIG (reference sequence).

This chain uses TRBV5-1 with TRBJ2-1; TRBD2 is a possible D gene (7 bases). Looked up from germline, CDR1 is SGHRS and CDR2 is YFSETQ. The V end was cut by 6 bases, the J end by 1 base, with 14 bases between. This CDR3 region has 15 residues. CDR3 region: CASNEGGQSYNEQFF. The CDR3 DNA is TGCGCCAGCAATGAGGGGGGGCAGTCCTACAATGAGCAGTTCTTC.

This clone has a single count. The chain recombines TRBV6-5 with TRBJ2-7; possible D gene TRBD2, 5 bases. Trimming stripped 6 bases from V and 0 bases from J, with 15 bases between. The V gene's germline CDR1 is MNHEY and CDR2 SVGAGI. The CDR3 is 15 residues long. Here the CDR3 reads CASRATSLASYEQYF. CDR3 sequence (DNA): TGTGCCAGCAGGGCCACTAGTCTGGCCTCCTACGAGCAGTACTTC.

This chain uses TRBV10-3 with TRBJ1-1; D is perhaps TRBD1 (5 bases). Germline CDR1 reads ENHRY; CDR2 reads SYGVKD. This CDR3 has 13 residues. Trimming stripped 6 bases from V and 7 bases from J, with 15 bases between. The CDR3 region is CAIRVTGDFEAFF. The CDR3 nucleotides read TGTGCCATCAGGGTGACGGGGGACTTTGAAGCTTTCTTT.

This chain links TRBV10-2 with TRBJ2-7; D is unclear. This CDR3 region has 14 residues. Germline V gives CDR1 WSHSY, CDR2 SAAADI. The V end was cut by 7 bases, the J end by 2 bases, with 15 bases between. The CDR3 nucleotides are TGCGCCAGCACCCCTAGTGCCGAAACCTACGAGCAGTACTTC. Translating it yields CASTPSAETYEQYF.

The chain joins TRBV25-1 to TRBJ1-1; possibly TRBD1 for D (6 bases). Germline V gene data show CDR1 as MGHDK and CDR2 as SYGVNS. Deletions cut 4 bases from V and 0 bases from J, with 15 bases between. The CDR3 totals 16 residues. CDR3 region: CASSARTRGVNTEAFF. DNA for the CDR3: TGTGCCAGCAGTGCACGAACCAGGGGAGTGAACACTGAAGCTTTCTTT.

This clone was seen once. The chain uses TRBV4-1 and TRBJ2-1, with D maybe TRBD1 (7 bases). The V end lost 0 bases, the J end lost 15 bases, and 18 bases lay between the germline ends. Germline loops: CDR1 MGHRA, CDR2 YSYEKL. CDR3 length: 14 amino acids. The CDR3 is CASSQETGGQRWFF. The CDR3, as DNA: TGCGCCAGCAGCCAAGAGACCGGGGGACAGAGGTGGTTCTTC.

V is TRBV5-6 and J is TRBJ1-1, with D unresolved. CDR3 size: 15 residues. Looked up from germline, CDR1 is SGHDT and CDR2 is YYEEEE. The V end lost 4 bases, the J end lost 0 bases, and 13 bases lay between the germline ends. CDR3 nucleotides: TGTGCCAGCAGCACGGTTCCCTTCATGAACACTGAAGCTTTCTTT. This codes for CASSTVPFMNTEAFF. The complete variable domain, with remaining parts taken from reference TRBV5-6 and TRBJ1-1, reads DAGVTQSPTHLIKTRGQQVTLRCSPKSGHDTVSWYQQALGQGPQFIFQYYEEEERQRGNFPDRFSGHQFPNYSSELNVNALLLGDSALYLCASSTVPFMNTEAFFGQGTRLTVV.

The J gene is TRBJ1-2, the V gene TRBV19, with D possibly matching TRBD1 (6 bases). V was shortened by 5 bases and J by 5 bases, with 12 bases between the two germline ends. Germline CDR1 LNHDA, CDR2 SQIVND (reference sequence). The CDR3 has 13 residues. The CDR3 bases are TGTGCCAGTAGTTTCCAGGGGTTTTATGGCTACACCTTC. Translation gives CASSFQGFYGYTF.

There are a few counts of this clone. The V and J genes are TRBV10-1 and TRBJ1-2; TRBD1 aligns across 10 bases. The germline V gene encodes CDR1 WNHNN and CDR2 SYGVQD (reference sequence). This CDR3 has 17 residues. V was pared by 8 bases and J by 4 bases, with 16 bases of the junction left unmatched. Here the CDR3 DNA reads TGCGCCAGCGTTCGCGGGACAGGGGATATAGAAGGCTATGGCTACACCTTC. Encoded protein: CASVRGTGDIEGYGYTF.

This clone appeared a single time. V usage is TRBV5-1 and J usage is TRBJ2-3, with D tentatively TRBD1 (6 bases). Germline CDR1 SGHRS, CDR2 YFSETQ. Deletions cut 0 bases from V and 1 base from J, with 9 bases between. The CDR3 spans 15 residues. The CDR3 DNA reads as TGCGCCAGCAGCTTGGAGCGACAGGGCACAGATACGCAGTATTTT. Protein: CASSLERQGTDTQYF.